These 26 T cell receptor beta chains were all obtained from the same sample, sequenced in a study of a mutant IDH1 vaccine in newly diagnosed glioma. As for time point: baseline, week 1 (first vaccination visit). The treatment here: pre-vaccination baseline after standard-of-care therapy. Profiling relied on immunoSEQ multiplex PCR, and the TCRdb table lists in-frame clones only, not all of them. The repertoire holds some 95,000 clones, roughly 75% seen once, with 6% to 8% in the top ten. Material: PBMCs, obtained from a glioma patient treated with radiotherapy, temozolomide or both. The receptors stem from a man between 40 and 49 years old with glioma.

The chain employs TRBV5-6 and TRBJ2-7; D is ambiguous. This CDR3 is 13 amino acids long. The V gene's germline CDR1 is SGHDT and CDR2 YYEEEE. Deletions cut 2 bases from V and 3 bases from J, with 9 bases between. The CDR3 sequence is CASSLGQSYEQYF. The CDR3 region has the DNA TGTGCCAGCAGCTTAGGGCAGAGCTACGAGCAGTACTTC.

The chain uses TRBV27 and TRBJ2-5, with 8 bases identical to TRBD2. CDR1 is MNHEY and CDR2 is SMNVEV in the germline V gene (reference sequence). V was clipped by 5 bases and J by 5 bases; unmatched bases: 10. The CDR3 covers 15 residues. The CDR3 DNA reads as TGTGCCAGCAGTCCACTTGGACTAGCCCTTGAGACCCAGTACTTC. Translating gives CASSPLGLALETQYF.

This chain links TRBV25-1 with TRBJ2-7, with D uncertain. CDR1 is MGHDK and CDR2 is SYGVNS in the germline V gene. The V end lost 1 base, the J end lost 2 bases, and 9 bases lay between the germline ends. The CDR3 runs to 14 residues. Written as DNA, the CDR3 is TGTGCCAGCAGTGAATCAGGAATTGCCTACGAGCAGTACTTC. It translates to CASSESGIAYEQYF.

This clone was detected once. This rearrangement joins TRBV7-2 to TRBJ2-7, with 8 positions matching TRBD1. V lost 8 bases to trimming and J lost 3 bases; unmatched junction nucleotides: 0. This CDR3 has 11 residues. Germline CDR1 SGHTA, CDR2 FQGNSA. As DNA, the CDR3 is TGTGCCAGCGACAGGGGCTACGAGCAGTACTTC. Its protein product is CASDRGYEQYF.

The V and J genes are TRBV5-6 and TRBJ2-3; D might be TRBD1 (7 bases). CDR3 size: 16 residues. V gave up 0 bases and J gave up 6 bases, with 17 bases separating them. CDR1 is SGHDT, CDR2 YYEEEE, per germline. In DNA form, the CDR3 reads TGTGCCAGCAGCTTGGCCTGGAAGGAGGGGGCGGATACGCAGTATTTT. This gives the protein CASSLAWKEGADTQYF.

The chain carries TRBV5-1 and TRBJ2-1; a weak D match, TRBD1 (6 bases). This CDR3 has 15 residues. V gave up 2 bases and J gave up 0 bases, with 9 bases separating them. The V gene's germline CDR1 is SGHRS and CDR2 YFSETQ. Written as DNA, the CDR3 is TGCGCCAGCAGCTTCCAGGGGAGCTCCTACAATGAGCAGTTCTTC. It is translated as CASSFQGSSYNEQFF. The full variable domain, in which reference TRBV5-1 and TRBJ2-1 provide the parts outside the CDR3, is KAGVTQTPRYLIKTRGQQVTLSCSPISGHRSVSWYQQTPGQGLQFLFEYFSETQRNKGNFPGRFSGRQFSNSRSEMNVSTLELGDSALYLCASSFQGSSYNEQFFGPGTRLTVL.

The J gene is TRBJ1-1, the V gene TRBV28; D gene uncertain. The CDR3 runs to 13 residues. Trimming removed 1 base from V and 6 bases from J, with 9 bases in between. CDR1 MDHEN and CDR2 SYDVKM come from the germline V gene. CDR3: CASSLYPGPEAFF. CDR3 in DNA: TGTGCCAGCAGTTTATATCCTGGGCCTGAAGCTTTCTTT.

This clone appeared a single time. This chain joins TRBV10-3 and TRBJ2-5, with TRBD1 identical over 9 bases. V lost 10 bases, J lost 4 bases, and 10 bases stayed unmatched. This CDR3 is 14 amino acids long. CDR1 and CDR2 from the germline V gene are ENHRY and SYGVKD. CDR3 DNA sequence: TGTGCCACGGGCCCTGACAGGGGGAGAGAGACCCAGTACTTC. Translation gives CATGPDRGRETQYF.

The V call is TRBV7-2, the J call TRBJ2-2; 11 nucleotides align to TRBD2. The CDR3 is made up of 17 amino acids. Germline CDR1 is SGHTA and CDR2 is FQGNSA. Trimming cost V 1 base and J 5 bases; bases outside gene matches: 6. CDR3 amino acids: CASSLGGASGRTGELFF. DNA for the CDR3: TGTGCCAGCAGCTTAGGGGGAGCTAGCGGGAGGACCGGGGAGCTGTTTTTT.

This chain joins TRBV27 and TRBJ2-3; TRBD2 matches at 7 bases. Germline CDR1 MNHEY, CDR2 SMNVEV (reference sequence). This CDR3 is 15 amino acids long. With V trimmed by 5 bases and J by 5 bases, 10 bases remained unmatched. The CDR3 sequence: CASSLYTGGGDTQYF. For the CDR3, the DNA is TGTGCCAGCAGTCTATACACGGGGGGTGGAGATACGCAGTATTTT.

The chain has TRBV27 and TRBJ1-6; D call uncertain. Germline lookup yields CDR1 MNHEY and CDR2 SMNVEV (reference sequence). This CDR3 spans 17 amino acids. Trimming removed 0 bases at V and 6 bases at J, with 15 bases between. DNA for the CDR3: TGTGCCAGCAGTTTATCCGTCTATGGGCGAAGTAATTCACCCCTCCACTTT. This encodes CASSLSVYGRSNSPLHF.

This clone came up once. The CDR3, as DNA: TGTGCCAGCAGCTCCGTGTTAAGCGGGGGGCGACAAGAGACCCAGTACTTC. Translating gives CASSSVLSGGRQETQYF. This chain connects TRBV11-2 to TRBJ2-5; 9 bases map to TRBD2. V was pared by 4 bases and J by 2 bases, with 11 bases of the junction left unmatched. The V gene's germline CDR1 is SGHAT and CDR2 FQNNGV. This CDR3 spans 17 amino acids.

The chain recombines TRBV5-6 with TRBJ2-1, with 9 nucleotides matching TRBD2. Per germline, CDR1 SGHDT and CDR2 YYEEEE. The V gene end was trimmed by 2 bases and the J gene end by 8 bases; junction bases not matched to a gene: 8. CDR3 size: 15 residues. CDR3 nucleotides: TGTGCCAGCAGCTTCAGCGGGAGGTATTTGGATGAGCAGTTCTTC. Protein product: CASSFSGRYLDEQFF.

The genes are TRBV9 and TRBJ2-1, with no clear D. Per germline, CDR1 SGDLS and CDR2 YYNGEE. V lost 5 bases, J lost 0 bases, and 15 bases lay in between. The CDR3 runs to 16 residues. CDR3 DNA: TGTGCCAGCAGTTTTCCCGGCTGGAGCTCCTACAATGAGCAGTTCTTC. Protein product: CASSFPGWSSYNEQFF.

This clone was observed a few times. The rearrangement links TRBV9 to TRBJ1-1; D remains unclear. V lost 5 bases and J lost 0, with 11 bases in between. Germline-derived CDR1 and CDR2 are SGDLS and YYNGEE. The CDR3 length is 14 residues. DNA of the CDR3: TGTGCCAGCAGGGTACACCGCTTGAACACTGAAGCTTTCTTT. Translating it yields CASRVHRLNTEAFF.

This clone came up once. V gene TRBV5-1 combines with J gene TRBJ2-1, with D hard to call. The V and J ends lost 0 bases and 2 bases respectively, with 12 bases between them. The germline CDR1 and CDR2 sequences are SGHRS and YFSETQ. This CDR3 has 16 amino acids. The CDR3 spells CASSLVPSSPYNEQFF. The CDR3 DNA is TGCGCCAGCAGCTTGGTCCCTAGTTCACCCTACAATGAGCAGTTCTTC.

This chain uses TRBV6-5 with TRBJ1-1, with D possibly matching TRBD1 (5 bases). Trimming pared 5 bases from V and 5 bases from J, leaving 18 bases between. The germline CDR1 and CDR2 sequences are MNHEY and SVGAGI. This CDR3 is built from 15 residues. CDR3 in amino acids: CASSLLSRVNTEAFF. Written as DNA, the CDR3 is TGTGCCAGCAGTCTCCTAAGCAGGGTCAATACTGAAGCTTTCTTT.

The CDR3 region has the DNA TGTGCCAGCAGCTTAGATCAAGGTCCCAGGGGAAAAGAGACCCAGTACTTC. It encodes CASSLDQGPRGKETQYF. V usage is TRBV11-2 and J usage is TRBJ2-5, with a possible D match to TRBD1 (6 bases). Germline assignment: CDR1 SGHAT and CDR2 FQNNGV. V lost 0 bases to trimming and J lost 3 bases, with 17 bases between them. The CDR3 is 17 amino acids.

The chain recombines TRBV19 with TRBJ2-2; no clear D. Germline CDR1 reads LNHDA; CDR2 reads SQIVND (reference sequence). The CDR3 contains 14 residues. V was cut by 4 bases and J by 0 bases, with 6 bases left in between. CDR3 sequence reads: CASSRLANTGELFF. CDR3 nucleotide sequence: TGTGCCAGTAGTAGACTCGCGAACACCGGGGAGCTGTTTTTT.

The J gene is TRBJ2-3, the V gene TRBV7-2, with a tentative D call TRBD2 (6 bases). The CDR3 extends over 15 amino acids. Germline V lookup: CDR1 SGHTA, CDR2 FQGNSA. The V and J ends lost 0 bases and 6 bases respectively, with 13 bases between them. The chain's CDR3 is CASSLAGGGVDTQYF. CDR3 nucleotides: TGTGCCAGCAGCTTAGCGGGAGGCGGGGTCGATACGCAGTATTTT.

The rearrangement uses TRBV7-9 and TRBJ2-1; the D is unclear. Germline V CDR1 and CDR2: SEHNR, FQNEAQ (reference sequence). The CDR3 consists of 12 residues. Trimming took 6 bases from V and 2 from J, leaving 5 bases between them. CDR3 region: CASRGTYNEQFF. CDR3 DNA: TGTGCCAGCAGGGGGACCTACAATGAGCAGTTCTTC.

The chain combines TRBV19 with TRBJ2-6; D is perhaps TRBD1 or TRBD2 (5 bases each). CDR1 and CDR2 (germline): LNHDA, SQIVND (reference sequence). The V and J ends lost 6 bases and 1 base respectively, with 19 bases between them. The CDR3 totals 18 residues. CDR3 coding DNA: TGTGCCAGTAGCCGTATAGGGGAGTTCTCATCTGGGGCCAACGTCCTGACTTTC. This encodes CASSRIGEFSSGANVLTF.

J is TRBJ2-7 and V is TRBV25-1; 8 bases agree with TRBD2. Germline trimming cut 2 bases from V and 2 bases from J; bases unmatched to any gene: 8. The CDR3 spans 16 residues. Germline CDR1 MGHDK, CDR2 SYGVNS. The CDR3 nucleotides are TGTGCCAGCAGTGAAGGGGACCAGCGGGGGCCCTACGAGCAGTACTTC. Its translation is CASSEGDQRGPYEQYF.

This clone was seen once. The chain joins TRBV18 to TRBJ1-2; 12 nucleotides match TRBD1. Trimming at V came to 3 bases and at J to 10 bases, leaving 6 bases not matched to a gene. Germline CDR1 reads KGHSH; CDR2 reads LQKENI. The CDR3 runs to 14 residues. The CDR3 DNA follows: TGTGCCAGCTCACCGCCGGGACAGGGGGCGTACTACACCTTC. Its protein product is CASSPPGQGAYYTF.

The CDR3 bases are TGTGCCAGTAGCGGGAGGGTTGGGTCCTACGAGCAGTACTTC. Encoded protein: CASSGRVGSYEQYF. The chain combines TRBV19 with TRBJ2-7, with TRBD2 matching 8 bases. This CDR3 is built from 14 residues. J gave up 1 base and V 6 bases, and 5 bases lay outside the gene matches. Per germline, CDR1 LNHDA and CDR2 SQIVND (reference sequence).

Only one count was recorded for this clone. The rearrangement uses TRBV6-5 and TRBJ2-1, with D tentatively TRBD1 or TRBD2 (6 bases each). The CDR3 covers 15 residues. V was pared by 2 bases and J by 7 bases, with 15 bases between. CDR1 and CDR2 from the germline V gene are MNHEY and SVGAGI. The CDR3 loop is CASSYIRGAWNEQFF. In DNA form, the CDR3 reads TGTGCCAGCAGTTACATAAGGGGGGCTTGGAATGAGCAGTTCTTC.